This TCR beta chain stems from a study of regulatory T cells in long-lasting Graves disease. Library construction for TCR beta used iRepertoire HTBI primers and Arm-PCR of CDR3 regions. In TCRdb, the multiplex PCR reads were re-called with MiXCR into one record per CDR3 protein. The sample comprises 400,000 to 450,000 distinct CDR3 sequences, around 14% of which are singletons, and about a sixth rests with the top ten. Time point specified: newly diagnosed GD, antithyroid drugs for less than 3 months. Construction of the TCR library relied on RNA isolated from PBMCs. The table lists this clonotype with many counts. Its antigen is as yet unknown. Germline assignment: CDR1 KGHDR and CDR2 SFDVKD. The CDR3 sequence is 13 residues long. V was pared by 7 bases and J by 2 bases, with 9 bases between. General study findings and limits: Persistent Graves' patients showed less TCR diversity than newly diagnosed ones. It was in persistent disease that TRBV28, TRBJ1-2 and TRBJ2-5 were favored.

The sample was also linked to a second study, of T cells in Graves' hyperthyroidism and ophthalmopathy. As that report states: Reasons for excluding patients were uncontrolled infection, other autoimmune disease, pregnancy or lactation.

This clonotype was obtained from a woman between 25 and 40 years old with Graves disease. Sequenced here: peripheral blood mononuclear cells (PBMCs), sampled at new diagnosis, from a patient treated with antithyroid drugs. The chain links TRBV24-1 to TRBJ2-3; D might be TRBD1 (6 bases). DNA of the CDR3: TGTGCCACCAGGCAGGGACACACAGATACGCAGTATTTT. Its protein product is CATRQGHTDTQYF.